The 3 T cell receptor beta chains listed next were all sequenced from one sample in a study of T cells expressing NK-cell markers. After re-calling the 5' RACE reads, TCRdb lists one entry per CDR3 protein, DNA absent. Its clone listing holds fewer than 550,000 distinct CDR3 sequences. The sample consisted of blood T cells: a sorted CD56 or NKG2C T cell subset, CD4+ or CD8+ T cells, or bulk PBMC T cells (not recorded which). The receptors shown here come from a woman aged 50 to 65 in good health.

The chain couples TRBV25-1 to TRBJ2-7; TCRdb proposes TRBD2, but this gene call is untestable without DNA. Germline V CDR1 and CDR2: MGHDK, SYGVNS. CDR3 length: 16 residues. Here the CDR3 reads CASSESSAERVDEQYF.

The gene calls are TRBV2 and TRBJ1-2; the TCRdb D gene call, TRBD1, has no DNA to confirm it. This CDR3 spans 14 amino acids. The germline gives CDR1 SNHLY, CDR2 FYNNEI. CDR3 protein: CASSRDILVSGYTF.

The chain employs TRBV6-1 and TRBJ2-2; there is no DNA to check the TCRdb D call of TRBD2. The CDR3 is 19 residues long. Germline V gene data show CDR1 as MNHNS and CDR2 as SASEGT. This chain's CDR3 is CASPDNRRTSGPKTGELFF.